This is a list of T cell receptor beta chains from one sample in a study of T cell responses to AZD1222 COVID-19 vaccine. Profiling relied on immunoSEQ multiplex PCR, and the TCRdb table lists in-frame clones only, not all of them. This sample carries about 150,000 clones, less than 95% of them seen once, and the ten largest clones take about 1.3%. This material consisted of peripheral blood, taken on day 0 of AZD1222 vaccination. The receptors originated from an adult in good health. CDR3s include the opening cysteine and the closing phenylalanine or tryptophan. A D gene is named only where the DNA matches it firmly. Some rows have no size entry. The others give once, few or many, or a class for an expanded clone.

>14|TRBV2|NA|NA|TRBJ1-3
TGTGCCAGCAGAGAAGGGACATTTGGAAACACCATATATTTT
CASREGTFGNTIYF
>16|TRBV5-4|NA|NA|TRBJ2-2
TGTGCCAGCAGCTCCGGTGGCAGGTTCAGCACCGGGGAGCTGTTTTTT
CASSSGGRFSTGELFF
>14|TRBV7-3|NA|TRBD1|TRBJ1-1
TGTGCCAGCAGCCCACAGGGGTTAGGCACTGAAGCTTTCTTT
CASSPQGLGTEAFF
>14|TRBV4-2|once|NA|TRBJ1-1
TGTGCCAGCAGCCAAGTACAGCTAGAAACTGAAGCTTTCTTT
CASSQVQLETEAFF
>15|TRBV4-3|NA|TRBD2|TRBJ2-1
TGCGCCAGCAGCCAGGTCTCCGGGACTAGGGATGAGCAGTTCTTC
CASSQVSGTRDEQFF
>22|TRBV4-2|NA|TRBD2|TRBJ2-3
TGTGCCAGCAGCCAAGTCTCTAGGCTAGCGGGGGGCGCGATCCCGAGCACAGATACGCAGTATTTT
CASSQVSRLAGGAIPSTDTQYF
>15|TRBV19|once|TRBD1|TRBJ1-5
TGTGCCAGTACTTGGACAGGGGATGCCAATCAGCCCCAGCATTTT
CASTWTGDANQPQHF
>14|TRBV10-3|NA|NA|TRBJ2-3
TGTGCCATCAAACCCCCCGGGGGCACAGATACGCAGTATTTT
CAIKPPGGTDTQYF
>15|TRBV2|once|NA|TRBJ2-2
TGTGCCAGCAGTCTCGGCAGGGCCCACACCGGGGAGCTGTTTTTT
CASSLGRAHTGELFF
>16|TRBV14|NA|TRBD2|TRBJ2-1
TGTGCCAGCAGCGGACTAGCGGGGGGACCACGGAATGAGCAGTTCTTC
CASSGLAGGPRNEQFF
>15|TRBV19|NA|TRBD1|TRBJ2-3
TGTGCCAGTTCGACCGGGACAGGGCCTGGAAGATCGCAGTATTTT
CASSTGTGPGRSQYF
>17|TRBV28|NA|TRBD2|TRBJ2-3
TGTGCCAGCAGTTTAACAACGGCGGGGGGGTTCACAGATACGCAGTATTTT
CASSLTTAGGFTDTQYF
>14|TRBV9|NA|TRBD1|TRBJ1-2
TGTGCCAGCAGCGAGCAGGGGGGAAACTATGGCTACACCTTC
CASSEQGGNYGYTF
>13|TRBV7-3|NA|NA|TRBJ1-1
TGTGCCAGCAGCTTAAGTCGAAACACTGAAGCTTTCTTT
CASSLSRNTEAFF
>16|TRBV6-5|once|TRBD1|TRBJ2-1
TGTGCCAGCAGTTACCGCCCAGGGGGTGCGAACAATGAGCAGTTCTTC
CASSYRPGGANNEQFF
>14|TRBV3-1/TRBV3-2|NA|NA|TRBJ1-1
TGTGCCAGCAGCTCCCTAGGAGGGTCCACTGAAGCTTTCTTT
CASSSLGGSTEAFF
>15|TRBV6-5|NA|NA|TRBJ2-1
TGTGCCAGCAGACCAGACGGACAGTCCTACAATGAGCAGTTCTTC
CASRPDGQSYNEQFF
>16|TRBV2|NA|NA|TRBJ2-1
TGTGCCAGCAGTCGGACAGACCGGAGCTCCTACAATGAGCAGTTCTTC
CASSRTDRSSYNEQFF
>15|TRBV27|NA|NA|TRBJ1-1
TGTGCCAGCAGTTTATCGAATTGGGGGCGAACTGAAGCTTTCTTT
CASSLSNWGRTEAFF
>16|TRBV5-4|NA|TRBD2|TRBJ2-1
TGTGCCAGCAGCTTGTATATAGCGGGGGGCCGCGATGAGCAGTTCTTC
CASSLYIAGGRDEQFF
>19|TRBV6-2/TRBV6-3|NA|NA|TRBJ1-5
TGTGCCAGCAGCCCGCTCGCGACCCTCTTACAGGATGGCAATCAGCCCCAGCATTTT
CASSPLATLLQDGNQPQHF
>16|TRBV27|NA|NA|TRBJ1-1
TGTGCCAGCAGTTTTGTGACAGCGCAGATGAACACTGAAGCTTTCTTT
CASSFVTAQMNTEAFF
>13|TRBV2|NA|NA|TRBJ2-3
TGTGCCAGCACCGGTGACAGTACAGATACGCAGTATTTT
CASTGDSTDTQYF
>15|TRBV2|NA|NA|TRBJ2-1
TGTGCCAGCAGTACTCCGGGACCGAAATGGGGTGAGCAGTTCTTC
CASSTPGPKWGEQFF
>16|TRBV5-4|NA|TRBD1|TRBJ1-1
TGTGCCAGCAGCAAAGGACAGGGCACGACATACACTGAAGCTTTCTTT
CASSKGQGTTYTEAFF
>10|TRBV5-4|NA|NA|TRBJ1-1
TGTGCCTGGGGGGTAACTGAAGCTTTCTTT
CAWGVTEAFF
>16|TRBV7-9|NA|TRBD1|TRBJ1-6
TGTGCCAGCAGCCCAACCACCGGGACAGAGAATTCACCCCTCCACTTT
CASSPTTGTENSPLHF
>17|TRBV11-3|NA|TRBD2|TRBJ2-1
TGTGCCAGCAGCTTAGCCGGGACTAGCGGGAATTCTAAGGAGCAGTTCTTC
CASSLAGTSGNSKEQFF
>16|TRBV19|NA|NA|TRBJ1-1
TGTGCCAGTAGTCTACCGCAGGGGAGCATGAACACTGAAGCTTTCTTT
CASSLPQGSMNTEAFF
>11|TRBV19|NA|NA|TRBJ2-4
TGTGCCAGTAGTATTGGAAACATTCAGTACTTC
CASSIGNIQYF
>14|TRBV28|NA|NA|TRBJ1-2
TGTGCCAGCAGTTGGGACTTCCCTAACTATGGCTACACCTTC
CASSWDFPNYGYTF
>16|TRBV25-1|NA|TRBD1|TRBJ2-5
TGTGCCAGCAGTGAGGGAGACAGGGGTTCGGGGGAGACCCAGTACTTC
CASSEGDRGSGETQYF
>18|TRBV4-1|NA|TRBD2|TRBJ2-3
TGCGCCAGCAGCCAAGTTTCTAGCGGGGCGACTAGCACAGATACGCAGTATTTT
CASSQVSSGATSTDTQYF
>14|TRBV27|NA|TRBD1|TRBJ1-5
TGTGCCAGCAGTTTGACAGGGTTCAATCAGCCCCAGCATTTT
CASSLTGFNQPQHF
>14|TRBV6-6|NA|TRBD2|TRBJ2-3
TGTGCCAGCAGTTCTAGCGGGGGGGCGAGTTCTCGGTATTTT
CASSSSGGASSRYF
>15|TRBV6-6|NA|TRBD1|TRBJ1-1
TGTGCCAGCAGTTACTTTCAGGGGGTGGCCACTGAAGCTTTCTTT
CASSYFQGVATEAFF
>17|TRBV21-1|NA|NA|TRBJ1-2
TGTGCCAGCAGCCCACGGACAGGGTCGCCCCATAACTATGGCTACACCTTC
CASSPRTGSPHNYGYTF
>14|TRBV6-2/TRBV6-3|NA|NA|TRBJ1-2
TGTGCCAGCAGTCCCGCCCTACCTAACTATGGCTACACCTTC
CASSPALPNYGYTF
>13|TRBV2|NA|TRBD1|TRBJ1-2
TGTGCCAGCAGTTCGGACAGGGTCTATGGCTACACCTTC
CASSSDRVYGYTF
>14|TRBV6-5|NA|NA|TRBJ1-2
TGTGCCAGCAAATTGGACTGGGGGGCTGGTGGCTACACCTTC
CASKLDWGAGGYTF
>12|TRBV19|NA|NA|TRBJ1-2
TGTGCCAGTAGTTTGGGCGACTATGGCTACACCTTC
CASSLGDYGYTF
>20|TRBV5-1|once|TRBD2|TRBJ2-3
TGCGCCAGCAGCCCGACTTTAGCGGGAGGGCCGGGTAAGCTCCCAGATACGCAGTATTTT
CASSPTLAGGPGKLPDTQYF
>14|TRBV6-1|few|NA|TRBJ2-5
TGTGCCAGCAGTGAAGGGGACGGGATGGAGACCCAGTACTTC
CASSEGDGMETQYF
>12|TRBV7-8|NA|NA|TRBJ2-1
TGTGCCAGCAGCCCCCCGTCCAATGAGCAGTTCTTC
CASSPPSNEQFF
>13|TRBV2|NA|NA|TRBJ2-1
TGTGCCAGCAGTGTCTGGCGGCACAATGAGCAGTTCTTC
CASSVWRHNEQFF
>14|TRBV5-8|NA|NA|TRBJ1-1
TGTGCCAGCAGCCCGCGGGGGAGGAACACTGAAGCTTTCTTT
CASSPRGRNTEAFF
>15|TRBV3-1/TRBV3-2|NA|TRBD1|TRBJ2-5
TGTGCCAGCAGCCAAGGACAGGGAGACACCGAGACCCAGTACTTC
CASSQGQGDTETQYF
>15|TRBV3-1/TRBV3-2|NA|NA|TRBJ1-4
TGTGCCAGCAGCCAAGCCGGGACGAATTATGAAAAACTGTTTTTT
CASSQAGTNYEKLFF
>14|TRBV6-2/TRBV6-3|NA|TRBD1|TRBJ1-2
TGTGCCAGCAGCCGGGACAGGTCAAACTATGGCTACACCTTC
CASSRDRSNYGYTF
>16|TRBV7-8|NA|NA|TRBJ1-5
TGTGCCAGCAGCTTCGATAGGTTCACTAGCAATCAGCCCCAGCATTTT
CASSFDRFTSNQPQHF